One TCR beta chain is described in this entry. Diagnostic criteria for definite or probable disease, in their recently defined form, were met by the patients with Susac syndrome. These data belong to a study of CD8 T cells in Susac syndrome. The CDR3 length is 15 residues. Trimming stripped 3 bases from V and 4 bases from J, with 12 bases between. CDR1 is SNHLY, CDR2 FYNNEI, per germline. Reverse transcription of 0.5 to 1 ug RNA was performed with random hexamers. The amplification used immunoSEQ multiplex PCR on TCR beta CDR3; it spanned 54 Vbeta and 13 Jbeta. One entry per CDR3 protein, called by TCRdb with MiXCR from the immunoSEQ multiplex PCR reads. Among about 180,000 distinct CDR3 sequences listed, roughly 94% were seen once.

The clonotype originates from a human donor with Susac syndrome. The chain is built from TRBV2 and TRBJ2-2, with D hard to call. The specimen sequenced was CD4+ T cells from PBMCs. The CDR3 bases are TGTGCCAGCAGTGAGGTCACATACCGCACCGGGGAGCTGTTTTTT. This codes for CASSEVTYRTGELFF.